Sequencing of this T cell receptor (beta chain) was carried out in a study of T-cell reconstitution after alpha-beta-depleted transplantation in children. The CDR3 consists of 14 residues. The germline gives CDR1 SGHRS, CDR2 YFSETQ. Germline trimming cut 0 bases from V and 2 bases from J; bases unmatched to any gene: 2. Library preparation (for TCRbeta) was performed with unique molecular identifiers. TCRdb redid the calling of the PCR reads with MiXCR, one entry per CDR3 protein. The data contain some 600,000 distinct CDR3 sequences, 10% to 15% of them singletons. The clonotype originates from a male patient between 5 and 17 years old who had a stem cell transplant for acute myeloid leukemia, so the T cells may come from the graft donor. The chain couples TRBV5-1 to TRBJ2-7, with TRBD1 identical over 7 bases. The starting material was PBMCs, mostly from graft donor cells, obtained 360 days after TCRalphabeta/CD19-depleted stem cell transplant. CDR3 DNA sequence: TGCGCCAGCAGCTTGGTTACAGGGGCCTACGAGCAGTACTTC. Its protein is CASSLVTGAYEQYF.